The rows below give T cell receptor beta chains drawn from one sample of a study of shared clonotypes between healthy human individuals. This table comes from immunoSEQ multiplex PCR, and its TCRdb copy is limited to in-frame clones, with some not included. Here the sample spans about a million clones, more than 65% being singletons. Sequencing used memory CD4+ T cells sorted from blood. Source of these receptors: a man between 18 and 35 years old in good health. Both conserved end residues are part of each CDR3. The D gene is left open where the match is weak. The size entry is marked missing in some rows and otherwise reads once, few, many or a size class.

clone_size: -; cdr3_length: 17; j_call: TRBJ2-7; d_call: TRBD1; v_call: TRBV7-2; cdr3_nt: TGTGCCAGCAGCTTAGGGGGGACAGTGCCCGTACGGAACGAGCAGTACTTC; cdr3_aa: CASSLGGTVPVRNEQYF
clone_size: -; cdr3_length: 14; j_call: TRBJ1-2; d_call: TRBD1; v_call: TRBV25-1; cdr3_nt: TGTGCCAGCAGCCCACCGGACAGGGGTACTGGCTACACCTTC; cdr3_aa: CASSPPDRGTGYTF
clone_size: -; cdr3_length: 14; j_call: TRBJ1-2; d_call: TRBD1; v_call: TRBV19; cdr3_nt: TGTGCCAGTAGCCAAACCGGGACAGCGTATGGCTACACCTTC; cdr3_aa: CASSQTGTAYGYTF
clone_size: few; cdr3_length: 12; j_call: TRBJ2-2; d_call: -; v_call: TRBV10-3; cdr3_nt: TGTGCCATCAGCGCAGCTACCGGGGAGCTGTTTTTT; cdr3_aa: CAISAATGELFF
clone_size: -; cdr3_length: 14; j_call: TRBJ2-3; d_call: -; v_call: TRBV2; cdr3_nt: TGTGCCAGCAGCGTAATGGGAGTTGGAGATACGCAGTATTTT; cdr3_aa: CASSVMGVGDTQYF
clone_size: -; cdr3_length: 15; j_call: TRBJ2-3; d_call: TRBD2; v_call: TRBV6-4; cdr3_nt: TGTGCCAGCACTTTACTAGCGGCTCGCACAGATACGCAGTATTTT; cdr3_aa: CASTLLAARTDTQYF
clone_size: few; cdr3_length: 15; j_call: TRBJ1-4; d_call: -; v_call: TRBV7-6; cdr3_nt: TGTGCCAGCAGCCGTGAAGCGGGCTACGATGAAAAACTGTTTTTT; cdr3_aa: CASSREAGYDEKLFF
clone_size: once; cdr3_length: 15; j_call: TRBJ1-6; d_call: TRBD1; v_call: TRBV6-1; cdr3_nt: TGTGCCAGCAGGTCTCCTGGACAGGGTGGTTCACCCCTCCACTTT; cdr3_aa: CASRSPGQGGSPLHF
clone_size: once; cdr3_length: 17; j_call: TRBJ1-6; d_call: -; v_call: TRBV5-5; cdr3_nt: TGTGCCAGCAGCTTCGGTCAGGGGACGGGCCTCGATTCACCCCTCCACTTT; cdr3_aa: CASSFGQGTGLDSPLHF
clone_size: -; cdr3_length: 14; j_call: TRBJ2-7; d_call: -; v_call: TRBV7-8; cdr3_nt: TGTGCCAGCAGCGGACAGAGTTACTCCTACGAGCAGTACTTC; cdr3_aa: CASSGQSYSYEQYF
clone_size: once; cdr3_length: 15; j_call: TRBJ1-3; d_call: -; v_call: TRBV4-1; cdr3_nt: TGCGCCAGCAGCCAAGCCCCAAGGGCTGGAAACACCATATATTTT; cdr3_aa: CASSQAPRAGNTIYF
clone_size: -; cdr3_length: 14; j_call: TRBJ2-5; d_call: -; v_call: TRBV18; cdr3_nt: TGTGCCAGCTCACCACTCTACCAGGGTGAGACCCAGTACTTC; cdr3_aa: CASSPLYQGETQYF
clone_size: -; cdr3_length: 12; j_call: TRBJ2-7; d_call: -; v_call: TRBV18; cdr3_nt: TGTGCCAGCTCACCACCGGCCGACGAGCAGTACTTC; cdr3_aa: CASSPPADEQYF
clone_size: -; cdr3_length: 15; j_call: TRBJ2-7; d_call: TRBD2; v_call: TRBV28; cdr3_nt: TGTGCCAGCACCTCGGGAGGGGGGTCCTCCTACGAGCAGTACTTC; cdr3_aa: CASTSGGGSSYEQYF
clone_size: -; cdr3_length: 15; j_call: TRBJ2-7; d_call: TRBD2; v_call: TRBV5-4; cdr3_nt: TGTGCCAGCAGCCTTGGGACTAGCGGGGTGCGAGAGCAGTACTTC; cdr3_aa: CASSLGTSGVREQYF
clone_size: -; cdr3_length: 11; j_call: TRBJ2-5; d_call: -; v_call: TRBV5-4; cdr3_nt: TGTGCCAGCAGTCTGGAAGGGACCCAGTACTTC; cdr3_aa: CASSLEGTQYF
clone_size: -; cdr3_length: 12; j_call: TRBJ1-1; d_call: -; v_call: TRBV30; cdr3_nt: TGTGCCTGGAGACAAGAGAACACTGAAGCTTTCTTT; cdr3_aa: CAWRQENTEAFF
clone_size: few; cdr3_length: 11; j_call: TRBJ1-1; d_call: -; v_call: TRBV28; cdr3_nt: TGTGGAGCACGCGCGAACACTGAAGCTTTCTTT; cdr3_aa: CGARANTEAFF
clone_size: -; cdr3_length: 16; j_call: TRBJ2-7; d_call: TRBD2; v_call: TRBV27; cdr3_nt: TGTGCCAGCAGTCCCCTCTTGGGGGGAGGGCCGTTTGCGCAGTACTTC; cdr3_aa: CASSPLLGGGPFAQYF
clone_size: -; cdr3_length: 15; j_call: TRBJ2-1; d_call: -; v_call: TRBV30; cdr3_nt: TGTGCCTGGAGGTTGGGGGGAAGCTCCTACAATGAGCAGTTCTTC; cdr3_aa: CAWRLGGSSYNEQFF
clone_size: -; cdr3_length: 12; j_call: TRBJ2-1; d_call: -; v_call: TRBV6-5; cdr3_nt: TGTGCCAGCAGTTACCCAGGACCCGAGCAGTTCTTC; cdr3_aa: CASSYPGPEQFF